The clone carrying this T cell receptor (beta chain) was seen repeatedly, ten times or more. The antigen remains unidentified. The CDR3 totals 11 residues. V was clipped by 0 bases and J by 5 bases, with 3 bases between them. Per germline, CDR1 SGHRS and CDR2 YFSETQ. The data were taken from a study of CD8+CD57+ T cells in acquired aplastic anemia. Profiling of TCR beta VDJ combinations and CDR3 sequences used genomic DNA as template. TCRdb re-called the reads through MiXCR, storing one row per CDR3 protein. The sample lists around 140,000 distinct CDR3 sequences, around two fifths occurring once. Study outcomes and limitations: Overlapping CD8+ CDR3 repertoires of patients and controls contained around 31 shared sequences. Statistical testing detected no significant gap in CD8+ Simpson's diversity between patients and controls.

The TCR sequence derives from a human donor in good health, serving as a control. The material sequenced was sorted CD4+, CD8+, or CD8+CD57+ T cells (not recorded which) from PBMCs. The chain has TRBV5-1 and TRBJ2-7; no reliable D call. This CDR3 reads CASSLEDEQYF. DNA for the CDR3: TGCGCCAGCAGCTTGGAGGACGAGCAGTACTTC.